This T cell receptor beta chain is from a study of human CD4 T cells and Enterobacteriaceae. Profiling relied on immunoSEQ multiplex PCR, and the TCRdb table lists in-frame clones only, not all of them. The table shows tens of thousands of clones, with 82% occurring only once. Sorting took every CD4+ cell except CD45RA+CCR7+CD95- naive cells, reaching over 95% purity. This clonotype originated in a human donor in good health. Input material: memory CD4+ T cells from blood.

This chain's CDR3 is CSVVLGQGTEAFF. The CDR3 DNA reads TGCAGCGTTGTCCTGGGCCAGGGGACTGAAGCTTTCTTT. The V gene is TRBV29-1, the J gene TRBJ1-1; tentatively, D is TRBD1 (6 bases). V was cut by 4 bases and J by 5 bases, with 14 bases left in between. The CDR3 is 13 amino acids. Germline CDR1 is SQVTM and CDR2 is ANQGSEA.